This TCR beta chain was captured in a study of cytomegalovirus exposure and HLA in healthy donors. Measured with immunoSEQ multiplex PCR; TCRdb has only the in-frame clones, and not every one. The data show approximately 65,000 clones, over 90% seen once. This TCR came from a woman between 18 and 29 years old in good health and CMV-seronegative. Sequencing was performed on PBMCs.

For the CDR3, the DNA is TGTGCCAGCAGTTTCTCTCCAGGCTCCTACGAGCAGTACTTC. Amino acids: CASSFSPGSYEQYF. The chain couples TRBV27 to TRBJ2-7; no reliable D call. This CDR3 spans 14 amino acids. Trimming removed 3 bases at V and 0 bases at J, with 9 bases between. Germline V gene lookup returns CDR1 MNHEY and CDR2 SMNVEV (reference sequence).